This T cell receptor beta chain was documented in a study of shared clonotypes between healthy human individuals. Naive CD8 populations comprised CD45RO-negative cells positively selected for CCR7, excluding terminally differentiated effector memory CD45RA+ cells. With V trimmed by 0 bases and J by 5 bases, 2 bases remained unmatched. CDR3 length equals 14 residues. Germline CDR1 PRHDT, CDR2 FYEKMQ (reference sequence). Each PCR replicate from the sorted subsets contained approximately 0.2 ug DNA, which is tens of thousands of T cell genomes. This table comes from immunoSEQ multiplex PCR, and its TCRdb copy is limited to in-frame clones, with some not included. The sample includes fewer than 1 million clones, about 96% of them seen just once.

This receptor was taken from a man aged 30 to 39 in good health. The specimen was naive CD8+ T cells sorted from blood. This rearrangement joins TRBV13 to TRBJ2-3, with 7 bases that match TRBD1. In DNA, the CDR3 is TGTGCCAGCAGCTTAGGGCAGGGGGTAGATACGCAGTATTTT. It translates to CASSLGQGVDTQYF.